Given below is one T cell receptor beta chain in context. The antigen is not known. CDR3 length: 15 residues. Germline V lookup: CDR1 SGDLS, CDR2 YYNGEE. The trim removed 0 bases at V and 4 bases at J, leaving 6 bases unmatched. This specimen comes from a study of shared clonotypes between healthy human individuals. Study-level points and caveats: Richness estimates generally favored naive over memory subsets.

Replicate PCRs run on sorted subsets employed approximately 180 ng DNA, approximately 30,000 T cell genomes. The data were produced by immunoSEQ multiplex PCR, yet TCRdb's version contains in-frame clones alone and is incomplete. Of more than 900,000 clones listed, around 78% are singletons. Recent acute infections and vaccinations were absent in the healthy HIV-negative adult donors. The chain couples TRBV9 to TRBJ2-7; 8 positions agree with TRBD2. Sequencing used memory CD4+ T cells from PBMCs. Subset meaning: CD45RA-negative fraction. The sequence was collected from a man younger than 30 in good health. Some clones in this sample may be carry-over from other donors' samples. CDR3 in DNA: TGTGCCAGCAGCGTAGCGGGCGGGGGGCAATACGAGCAGTACTTC. This encodes CASSVAGGGQYEQYF.